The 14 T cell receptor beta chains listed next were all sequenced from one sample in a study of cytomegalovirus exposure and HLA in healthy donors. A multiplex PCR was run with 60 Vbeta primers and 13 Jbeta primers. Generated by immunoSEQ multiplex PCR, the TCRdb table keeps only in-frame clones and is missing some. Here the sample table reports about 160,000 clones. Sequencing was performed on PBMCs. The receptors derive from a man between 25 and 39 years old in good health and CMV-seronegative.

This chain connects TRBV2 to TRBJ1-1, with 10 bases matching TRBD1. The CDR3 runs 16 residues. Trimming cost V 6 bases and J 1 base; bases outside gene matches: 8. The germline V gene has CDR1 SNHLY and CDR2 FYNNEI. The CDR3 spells CASRPGQGIRNTEAFF. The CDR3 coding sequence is TGTGCCAGCAGACCGGGACAGGGGATTCGGAACACTGAAGCTTTCTTT. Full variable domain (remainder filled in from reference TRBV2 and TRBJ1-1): EPEVTQTPSHQVTQMGQEVILRCVPISNHLYFYWYRQILGQKVEFLVSFYNNEISEKSEIFDDQFSVERPDGSNFTLKIRSTKLEDSAMYFCASRPGQGIRNTEAFFGQGTRLTVV.

The CDR3 DNA reads TGCGCCAGCAGTTCTACTAGCGGGAGGACGGATTACAATGAGCAGTTCTTC. Protein product: CASSSTSGRTDYNEQFF. The chain has TRBV10-2 and TRBJ2-1; 12 bases fit TRBD2. This CDR3 spans 17 amino acids. The germline V gene encodes CDR1 WSHSY and CDR2 SAAADI. V lost 5 bases to trimming and J lost 4 bases; unmatched junction nucleotides: 9.

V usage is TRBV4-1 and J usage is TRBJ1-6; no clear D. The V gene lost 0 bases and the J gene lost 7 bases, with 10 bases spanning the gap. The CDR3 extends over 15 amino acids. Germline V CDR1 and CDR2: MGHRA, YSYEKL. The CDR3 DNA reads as TGCGCCAGCAGCCAAGAGACTATGGGGAATTCACCCCTCCACTTT. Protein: CASSQETMGNSPLHF.

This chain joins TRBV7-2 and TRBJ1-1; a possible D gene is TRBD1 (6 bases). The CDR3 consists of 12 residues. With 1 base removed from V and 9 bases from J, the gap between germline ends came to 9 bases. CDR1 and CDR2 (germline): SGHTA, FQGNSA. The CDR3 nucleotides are TGTGCCAGCAGCTTAGTGCAGGGGAAAGCTTTCTTT. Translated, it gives CASSLVQGKAFF.

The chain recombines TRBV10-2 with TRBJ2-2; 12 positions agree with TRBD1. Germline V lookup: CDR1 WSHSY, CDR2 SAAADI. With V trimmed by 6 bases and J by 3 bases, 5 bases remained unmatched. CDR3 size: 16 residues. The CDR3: CASSAGQGADTGELFF. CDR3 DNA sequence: TGCGCCAGCAGCGCGGGACAGGGGGCGGACACCGGGGAGCTGTTTTTT.

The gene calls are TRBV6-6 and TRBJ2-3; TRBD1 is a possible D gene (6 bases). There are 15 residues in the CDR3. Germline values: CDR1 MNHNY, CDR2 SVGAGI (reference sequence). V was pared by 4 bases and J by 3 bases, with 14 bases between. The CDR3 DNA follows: TGTGCCAGCAGTTCTCCGGGACAAGGGACAGATACGCAGTATTTT. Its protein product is CASSSPGQGTDTQYF.

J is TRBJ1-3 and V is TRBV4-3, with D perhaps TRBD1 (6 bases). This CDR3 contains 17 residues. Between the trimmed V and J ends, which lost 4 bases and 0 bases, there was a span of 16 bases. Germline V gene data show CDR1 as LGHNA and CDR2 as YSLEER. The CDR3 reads CASSLGAASFSGNTIYF. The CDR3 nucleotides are TGCGCCAGCAGCCTGGGGGCAGCTTCTTTCTCTGGAAACACCATATATTTT.

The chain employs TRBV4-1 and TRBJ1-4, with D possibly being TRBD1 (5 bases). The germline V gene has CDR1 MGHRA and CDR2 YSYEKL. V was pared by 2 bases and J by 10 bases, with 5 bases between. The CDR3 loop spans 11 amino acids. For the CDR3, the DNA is TGCGCCAGCAGCCAAAGGGGAAAACTGTTTTTT. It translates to CASSQRGKLFF.

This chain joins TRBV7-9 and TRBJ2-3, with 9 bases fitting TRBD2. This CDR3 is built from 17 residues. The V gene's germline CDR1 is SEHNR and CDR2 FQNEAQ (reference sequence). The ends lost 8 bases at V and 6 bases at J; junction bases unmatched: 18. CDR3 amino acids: CASGALAGYELEDTQYF. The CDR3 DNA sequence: TGTGCCAGCGGGGCGCTAGCGGGGTACGAACTTGAGGATACGCAGTATTTT. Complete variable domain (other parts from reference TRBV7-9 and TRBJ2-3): DTGVSQNPRHKITKRGQNVTFRCDPISEHNRLYWYRQTLGQGPEFLTYFQNEAQLEKSRLLSDRFSAERPKGSFSTLEIQRTEQGDSAMYLCASGALAGYELEDTQYFGPGTRLTVL.

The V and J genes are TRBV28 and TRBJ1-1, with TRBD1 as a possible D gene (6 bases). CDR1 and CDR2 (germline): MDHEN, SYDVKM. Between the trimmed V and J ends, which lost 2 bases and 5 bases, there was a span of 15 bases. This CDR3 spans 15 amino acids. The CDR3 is CASSLRGGGATEAFF. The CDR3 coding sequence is TGTGCCAGCAGTTTAAGGGGAGGGGGAGCGACTGAAGCTTTCTTT.

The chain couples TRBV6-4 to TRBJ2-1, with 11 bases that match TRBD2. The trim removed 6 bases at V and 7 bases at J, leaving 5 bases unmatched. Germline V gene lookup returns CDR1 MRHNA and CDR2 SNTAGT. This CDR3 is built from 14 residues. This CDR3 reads CASSMTSGTNEQFF. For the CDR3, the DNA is TGTGCCAGCAGCATGACTAGCGGGACTAATGAGCAGTTCTTC.

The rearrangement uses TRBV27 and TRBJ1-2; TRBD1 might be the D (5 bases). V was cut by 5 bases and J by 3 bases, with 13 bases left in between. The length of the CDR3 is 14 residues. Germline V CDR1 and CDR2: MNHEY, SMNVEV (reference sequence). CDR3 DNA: TGTGCCAGCAGTCCATACGACAGAGACTATGGCTACACCTTC. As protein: CASSPYDRDYGYTF.

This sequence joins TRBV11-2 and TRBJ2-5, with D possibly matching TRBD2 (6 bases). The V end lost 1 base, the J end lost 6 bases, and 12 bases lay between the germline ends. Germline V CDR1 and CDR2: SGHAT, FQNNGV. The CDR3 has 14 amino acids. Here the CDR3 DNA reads TGTGCCAGCAGCTTAGGGGCGGGGCGACAGACCCAGTACTTC. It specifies CASSLGAGRQTQYF.

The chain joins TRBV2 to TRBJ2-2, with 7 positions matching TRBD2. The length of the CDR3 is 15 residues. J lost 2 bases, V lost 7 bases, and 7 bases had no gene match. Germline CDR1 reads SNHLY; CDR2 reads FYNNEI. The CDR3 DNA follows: TGTGCCAGCACGACTCGGGGGGTTAACACCGGGGAGCTGTTTTTT. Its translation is CASTTRGVNTGELFF.